Below, 21 T cell receptor beta chains from the same sample are listed, as sequenced in a study of graft-versus-host responses after intestinal transplantation. The data were produced by immunoSEQ multiplex PCR, yet TCRdb's version contains in-frame clones alone and is incomplete. The table lists approximately 10,000 clones, about three quarters of them singletons. This sample comprised PBMCs, obtained roughly 74 weeks after intestinal transplant. All receptors derive from a human patient who received an intestinal transplant, so some T cells may come from the graft donor.

This chain uses TRBV5-8 with TRBJ2-7, with 11 bases lining up with TRBD2. The CDR3 loop spans 17 amino acids. The junction had 10 bases not matched to a gene; V was cut back by 3 bases and J by 2 bases. The germline V gene encodes CDR1 SGHTS and CDR2 YDEGEE. CDR3 DNA: TGTGCCAGCAGCTCCCCCGAGGTAGCGGGAGGGACCTACGAGCAGTACTTC. It translates to CASSSPEVAGGTYEQYF.

The rearrangement joins TRBV6-1 to TRBJ2-3; D not resolved. V was clipped by 4 bases and J by 2 bases, with 7 bases between them. The CDR3 has 13 amino acids. CDR1 is MNHNS and CDR2 is SASEGT in the germline V gene. CDR3 DNA: TGTGCCAGCAGTGCCCCGGTCACAGATACGCAGTATTTT. Translated: CASSAPVTDTQYF.

This chain joins TRBV19 and TRBJ2-3, with unresolved D. The CDR3 spans 15 residues. Germline V gene lookup returns CDR1 LNHDA and CDR2 SQIVND (reference sequence). The germline V and J ends were trimmed by 1 base and 0 bases, with 8 bases remaining between them. CDR3 region: CASSIVGASTDTQYF. The CDR3 coding sequence is TGTGCCAGTAGTATAGTCGGCGCTAGCACAGATACGCAGTATTTT. Full variable domain (missing parts from reference TRBV19 and TRBJ2-3): DGGITQSPKYLFRKEGQNVTLSCEQNLNHDAMYWYRQDPGQGLRLIYYSQIVNDFQKGDIAEGYSVSREKKESFPLTVTSAQKNPTAFYLCASSIVGASTDTQYFGPGTRLTVL.

The chain links TRBV28 to TRBJ1-1; 8 bases are shared with TRBD1. The CDR3 runs to 14 residues. Looked up from germline, CDR1 is MDHEN and CDR2 is SYDVKM. J was trimmed by 0 bases and V by 4 bases; bases with no gene match: 1. This chain's CDR3 is CASSSQGVNTEAFF. In DNA, the CDR3 is TGTGCCAGCAGTTCACAGGGGGTGAACACTGAAGCTTTCTTT.

The gene calls are TRBV5-3 and TRBJ1-2; weak D call: TRBD1 (6 bases). TRBV5-3 is filed as an ORF, its function uncertain. Trimming took off 0 bases at V and 4 bases at J, with 13 bases between the two ends. The CDR3 is 15 residues long. As DNA, the CDR3 is TGTGCCAGAAGCTTGGTCCCGGGGGGCACCTATGGCTACACCTTC. This codes for CARSLVPGGTYGYTF.

The V gene is TRBV5-1, the J gene TRBJ2-3; the match to TRBD2 covers 9 bases. CDR3 length equals 18 residues. Germline assignment: CDR1 SGHRS and CDR2 YFSETQ. The V segment lost 3 bases and the J segment 0 bases; nucleotides outside the gene matches: 11. This CDR3 reads CASSSNPTSGYSTDTQYF. CDR3 nucleotides: TGCGCCAGCAGCTCCAACCCTACTAGCGGGTATAGCACAGATACGCAGTATTTT.

This rearrangement joins TRBV29-1 to TRBJ1-5; D is undetermined. The germline V gene encodes CDR1 SQVTM and CDR2 ANQGSEA. This CDR3 region has 13 residues. V was trimmed by 5 bases and J by 3 bases, leaving 11 bases between them. Written as DNA, the CDR3 is TGCAGCGTTCAGGCAAGCTACAATCAGCCCCAGCATTTT. This sequence encodes CSVQASYNQPQHF. Filled out from reference TRBV29-1 and TRBJ1-5, the complete variable domain reads SAVISQKPSRDICQRGTSLTIQCQVDSQVTMMFWYRQQPGQSLTLIATANQGSEATYESGFVIDKFPISRPNLTFSTLTVSNMSPEDSSIYLCSVQASYNQPQHFGDGTRLSIL.

The V and J genes are TRBV6-5 and TRBJ2-5; 11 bases are a match to TRBD2. CDR3 length: 15 residues. From germline, CDR1 is MNHEY and CDR2 SVGAGI. Germline trimming cut 0 bases from V and 4 bases from J; bases unmatched to any gene: 1. The CDR3 bases are TGTGCCAGCAGTTACTCAGGACTAGCGGGAGAGACCCAGTACTTC. This codes for CASSYSGLAGETQYF.

V is TRBV29-1 and J is TRBJ2-5; 9 bases match TRBD1. Germline V gives CDR1 SQVTM, CDR2 ANQGSEA. This CDR3 has 15 amino acids. V shed 4 bases and J 2 bases; nucleotides not matched to a gene: 8. The CDR3 spells CSVAGQGLDQETQYF. CDR3 nucleotide sequence: TGCAGCGTTGCAGGACAGGGGCTTGATCAAGAGACCCAGTACTTC.

The chain has TRBV7-9 and TRBJ1-1; no firm D call. The CDR3 has 11 amino acids. Germline loops: CDR1 SEHNR, CDR2 FQNEAQ (reference sequence). Deletions cut 5 bases from V and 8 bases from J, with 9 bases between. The CDR3 bases are TGTGCCAGCAGCCGAGCTATCGAAGCTTTCTTT. Translation gives CASSRAIEAFF.

This sequence joins TRBV6-4 and TRBJ2-3, with 7 bases fitting TRBD2. J lost 0 bases, V lost 7 bases, and 4 bases had no gene match. This CDR3 has 14 amino acids. Germline CDR1 reads MRHNA; CDR2 reads SNTAGT. Here the CDR3 reads CASTSGESTDTQYF. The DNA for the CDR3 is TGTGCCAGCACCAGCGGGGAAAGCACAGATACGCAGTATTTT.

This chain uses TRBV5-1 with TRBJ1-1; no clear D gene. V was shortened by 4 bases and J by 0 bases, with 10 bases between the two germline ends. Germline V gene lookup returns CDR1 SGHRS and CDR2 YFSETQ. This CDR3 spans 14 amino acids. The DNA for the CDR3 is TGCGCCAGCAGCGCCCAGAACATGAACACTGAAGCTTTCTTT. It codes for CASSAQNMNTEAFF.

This clone appeared a single time. The chain carries TRBV19 and TRBJ2-1; a weak D match, TRBD1 (5 bases). Between the trimmed V and J ends, which lost 5 bases and 8 bases, there was a span of 13 bases. This CDR3 has 13 amino acids. CDR1 is LNHDA and CDR2 is SQIVND in the germline V gene (reference sequence). CDR3 residues: CASSDSWGDEQFF. DNA for the CDR3: TGTGCCAGTAGTGACAGTTGGGGTGATGAGCAGTTCTTC.

This clone occurred once. The J gene is TRBJ2-5, the V gene TRBV6-4; 14 nucleotides match TRBD2. Germline trimming cut 8 bases from V and 5 bases from J; bases unmatched to any gene: 7. The CDR3 runs 15 residues. The germline V gene has CDR1 MRHNA and CDR2 SNTAGT. CDR3: CASPRLAGGPETQYF. CDR3 in DNA: TGTGCCAGCCCAAGACTAGCGGGGGGGCCGGAGACCCAGTACTTC.

The rearrangement uses TRBV19 and TRBJ2-7, with 12 bases that match TRBD2. Germline-derived CDR1 and CDR2 are LNHDA and SQIVND (reference sequence). This CDR3 region has 15 residues. With 3 bases clipped from V and 3 bases from J, the junction kept 3 bases outside the gene matches. The CDR3 sequence is CASSIGTSGYYEQYF. CDR3 sequence (DNA): TGTGCCAGTAGTATTGGGACTAGCGGGTACTACGAGCAGTACTTC.

This clone appeared a few times. The chain combines TRBV6-1 with TRBJ2-3, with D possibly being TRBD2 (6 bases). The V gene's germline CDR1 is MNHNS and CDR2 SASEGT. The CDR3 loop spans 15 amino acids. The V gene lost 1 base and the J gene lost 0 bases, with 8 bases spanning the gap. CDR3 nucleotide sequence: TGTGCCAGCAGTGAAGAAAGCGGGAGCACAGATACGCAGTATTTT. It is translated as CASSEESGSTDTQYF.

The rearrangement uses TRBV6-5 and TRBJ1-6; TRBD1 agrees at 9 bases. CDR3 size: 14 residues. CDR1 is MNHEY and CDR2 is SVGAGI in the germline V gene. Germline trimming cut 2 bases from V and 7 bases from J; bases unmatched to any gene: 0. The CDR3 sequence: CASSYGTGNSPLHF. DNA of the CDR3: TGTGCCAGCAGTTACGGGACAGGGAATTCACCCCTCCACTTT.

The rearrangement uses TRBV10-3 and TRBJ1-6, with 7 bases aligning to TRBD1. Unmatched junction bases numbered 5, after V lost 2 bases and J lost 10 bases. Germline loops: CDR1 ENHRY, CDR2 SYGVKD. The CDR3 is made up of 14 amino acids. The CDR3 spells CAISEAGGSSPLHF. CDR3 nucleotides: TGTGCCATCAGTGAGGCAGGGGGAAGCTCACCCCTCCACTTT.

V and J are TRBV18 and TRBJ1-4, with a weak D call TRBD1 (5 bases). This CDR3 has 15 residues. Germline CDR1 KGHSH, CDR2 LQKENI. Deletions cut 0 bases from V and 4 bases from J, with 9 bases between. CDR3 amino acids: CASSPPMDINEKLFF. CDR3 DNA: TGTGCCAGCTCACCACCGATGGACATTAATGAAAAACTGTTTTTT. Full variable domain (rest looked up from reference TRBV18 and TRBJ1-4): NAGVMQNPRHLVRRRGQEARLRCSPMKGHSHVYWYRQLPEEGLKFMVYLQKENIIDESGMPKERFSAEFPKEGPSILRIQQVVRGDSAAYFCASSPPMDINEKLFFGSGTQLSVL.

The chain has TRBV5-1 and TRBJ2-3; possible D gene TRBD1, 5 bases. CDR1 and CDR2 (germline): SGHRS, YFSETQ. This CDR3 is built from 17 residues. The V end lost 0 bases, the J end lost 0 bases, and 14 bases lay between the germline ends. The CDR3 DNA follows: TGCGCCAGCAGCTTGGGATCCAGGGTGTTTAGCACAGATACGCAGTATTTT. Protein product: CASSLGSRVFSTDTQYF.

This rearrangement joins TRBV6-6 to TRBJ2-4; D is possibly TRBD2 (5 bases). Germline loops: CDR1 MNHNY, CDR2 SVGAGI (reference sequence). This CDR3 contains 15 residues. Trimming shortened V by 5 bases and J by 1 base, and 12 bases separated the two germline ends. CDR3 residues: CASSQRGGAKNIQYF. The CDR3 region has the DNA TGTGCCAGCAGTCAGCGCGGCGGGGCCAAAAACATTCAGTACTTC.